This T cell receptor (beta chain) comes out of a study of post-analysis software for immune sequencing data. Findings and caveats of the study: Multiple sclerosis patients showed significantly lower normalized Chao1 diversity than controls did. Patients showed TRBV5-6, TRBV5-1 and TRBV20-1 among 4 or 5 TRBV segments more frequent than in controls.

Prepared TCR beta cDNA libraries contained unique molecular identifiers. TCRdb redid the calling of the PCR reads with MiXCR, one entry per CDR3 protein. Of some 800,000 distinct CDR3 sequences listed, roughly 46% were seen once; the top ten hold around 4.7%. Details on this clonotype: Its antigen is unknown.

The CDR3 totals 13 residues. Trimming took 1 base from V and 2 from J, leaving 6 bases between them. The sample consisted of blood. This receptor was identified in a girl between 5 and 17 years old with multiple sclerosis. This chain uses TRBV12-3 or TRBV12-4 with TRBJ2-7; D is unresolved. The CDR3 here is CASSLERTYEQYF. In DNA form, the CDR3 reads TGTGCCAGCAGTTTAGAAAGGACCTACGAGCAGTACTTC.